A selection of T cell receptor beta chains follows, all from one sample in a study of T-cell reconstitution after alpha-beta-depleted transplantation in children. TCRdb reanalysed the PCR reads using MiXCR and keeps one entry per CDR3 protein. The data show roughly 570,000 distinct CDR3 sequences, roughly 27% seen once. The material sequenced was PBMCs, taken before TCRalphabeta/CD19-depleted stem cell transplant. These receptors originate from a boy under two years old with Wiskott-Aldrich syndrome, due to receive a stem cell transplant. Both conserved end residues are part of each CDR3. D genes are given only for firm matches. The listing skips clone size in some rows; elsewhere it reads once, few, many or a size class.

CDR3 | DNA | J | D | size | V
CASSFGRSNTEAFF | TGTGCCAGCAGCTTTGGACGGTCGAACACTGAAGCTTTCTTT | TRBJ1-1 | . | . | TRBV7-6
CASSILAASSYNEQFF | TGCGCCAGCAGCATACTAGCGGCCAGCTCCTACAATGAGCAGTTCTTC | TRBJ2-1 | TRBD2 | few | TRBV5-1
CASSHGRRNTGELFF | TGCGCCAGCAGCCACGGGAGGAGGAACACCGGGGAGCTGTTTTTT | TRBJ2-2 | TRBD2 | few | TRBV5-1
CASSYSGQTPYEQYF | TGTGCCAGCAGTTACTCTGGGCAGACCCCCTACGAGCAGTACTTC | TRBJ2-7 | . | few | TRBV6-5
CASSQDFGVWETQYF | TGTGCCAGCAGCCAAGATTTTGGCGTATGGGAGACCCAGTACTTC | TRBJ2-5 | . | . | TRBV14
CASSRIKGARVDTEAFF | TGCGCCAGCAGCCGAATCAAGGGGGCGCGAGTGGACACTGAAGCTTTCTTT | TRBJ1-1 | TRBD1 | . | TRBV5-1
CASSQDVRPERPLHF | TGTGCCAGCAGCCAAGACGTGAGGCCTGAGAGACCCCTCCACTTT | TRBJ1-6 | . | few | TRBV4-2
CASSYKGNDYGYTF | TGTGCCAGCAGTTATAAGGGGAACGACTATGGCTACACCTTC | TRBJ1-2 | . | few | TRBV6-5
CSAHPIGSYNEQFF | TGCAGTGCTCACCCCATAGGATCCTACAATGAGCAGTTCTTC | TRBJ2-1 | . | few | TRBV20-1
CASRQSGTLREKLFF | TGTGCCAGCAGACAATCCGGGACTTTAAGAGAAAAACTGTTTTTT | TRBJ1-4 | . | . | TRBV27
CASRFSGKEQFF | TGTGCCAGCAGGTTTAGCGGGAAGGAGCAGTTCTTC | TRBJ2-1 | TRBD2 | . | TRBV7-9
CASSPLGDSVEQYF | TGCGCCAGCAGCCCGCTGGGGGATTCTGTCGAGCAGTACTTC | TRBJ2-7 | . | . | TRBV5-1
CASSPFGNEQFF | TGTGCCAGCAGTCCCTTTGGCAATGAGCAGTTCTTC | TRBJ2-1 | . | . | TRBV3-1
CASSLPGLAGGTYNEQFF | TGCGCCAGCAGCTTACCGGGACTAGCGGGGGGGACCTACAATGAGCAGTTCTTC | TRBJ2-1 | TRBD2 | . | TRBV5-1
CASSSRPYTTQYF | TGTGCCAGCAGCTCGAGACCCTACACCACGCAGTATTTT | TRBJ2-3 | . | few | TRBV7-9
CASSASGTGFPGELFF | TGCGCCAGCAGCGCCTCCGGGACAGGGTTTCCCGGGGAGCTGTTTTTT | TRBJ2-2 | TRBD1 | . | TRBV5-1
CSATTSGRMKFTQYF | TGCAGTGCCACGACTAGCGGGCGAATGAAATTTACGCAGTATTTT | TRBJ2-3 | TRBD2 | few | TRBV20-1
CASSPLDRTGPDLYEQYF | TGCGCCAGCAGCCCGTTAGACAGGACTGGACCTGACCTCTACGAGCAGTACTTC | TRBJ2-7 | . | few | TRBV4-1
CASSLDGTGDTEAFF | TGTGCCAGCAGCTTAGACGGGACAGGGGACACTGAAGCTTTCTTT | TRBJ1-1 | TRBD1 | few | TRBV7-2
CSARPGSGSYNEQFF | TGCAGTGCTAGACCCGGTAGCGGCTCCTACAATGAGCAGTTCTTC | TRBJ2-1 | . | . | TRBV20-1
CASSLDAINEQFF | TGCGCCAGCAGCTTGGATGCCATCAATGAGCAGTTCTTC | TRBJ2-1 | . | few | TRBV5-1
CASSLNFGDRNNQPQHF | TGTGCCAGCAGCTTAAATTTTGGGGACAGGAACAATCAGCCCCAGCATTTT | TRBJ1-5 | TRBD1 | . | TRBV7-8
CASSLYGTPYYEQYF | TGTGCCAGCAGTTTATACGGGACACCCTACTACGAGCAGTACTTC | TRBJ2-7 | . | . | TRBV27
CASSQDRVGSSYNEQFF | TGCGCCAGCAGCCAAGATCGGGTAGGGTCCTCCTACAATGAGCAGTTCTTC | TRBJ2-1 | . | . | TRBV4-1
CASSVADSPGDYGYTF | TGTGCCAGCAGCGTAGCAGACAGCCCCGGCGACTATGGCTACACCTTC | TRBJ1-2 | . | . | TRBV9
CSAPPTGYEQYF | TGCAGTGCCCCCCCTACAGGGTACGAGCAGTACTTC | TRBJ2-7 | . | few | TRBV20-1
CASSQGLAGETQYF | TGTGCCAGCAGCCAAGGACTAGCGGGTGAGACCCAGTACTTC | TRBJ2-5 | TRBD2 | many | TRBV4-2
CASSLVRGRAGGITDTQYF | TGCGCCAGCAGCTTGGTAAGGGGACGGGCAGGCGGTATCACAGATACGCAGTATTTT | TRBJ2-3 | . | few | TRBV5-1
CATQAGLAGYEQYF | TGTGCCACCCAAGCGGGACTAGCGGGCTACGAGCAGTACTTC | TRBJ2-7 | TRBD2 | . | TRBV10-3
CASSLGGVVGDTQYF | TGTGCCAGCAGTTTAGGGGGAGTGGTTGGAGATACGCAGTATTTT | TRBJ2-3 | . | . | TRBV12-3/TRBV12-4